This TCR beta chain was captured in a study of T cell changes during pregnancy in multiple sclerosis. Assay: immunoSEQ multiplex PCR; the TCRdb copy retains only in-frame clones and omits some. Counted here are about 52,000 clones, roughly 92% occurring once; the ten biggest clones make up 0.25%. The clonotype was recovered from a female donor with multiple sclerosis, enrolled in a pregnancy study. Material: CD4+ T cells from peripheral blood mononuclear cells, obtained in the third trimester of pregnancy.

CDR3 sequence: CASSQFQGSSTDTQYF. In nucleotides, the CDR3 is TGTGCCAGCAGCCAATTCCAGGGATCTAGCACAGATACGCAGTATTTT. The chain couples TRBV14 to TRBJ2-3; a possible D gene is TRBD1 (5 bases). Deletions cut 2 bases from V and 0 bases from J, with 12 bases between. The germline V gene has CDR1 SGHDN and CDR2 FVKESK. The length of the CDR3 is 16 residues. Full variable domain (remainder filled in from reference TRBV14 and TRBJ2-3): EAGVTQFPSHSVIEKGQTVTLRCDPISGHDNLYWYRRVMGKEIKFLLHFVKESKQDESGMPNNRFLAERTGGTYSTLKVQPAELEDSGVYFCASSQFQGSSTDTQYFGPGTRLTVL.